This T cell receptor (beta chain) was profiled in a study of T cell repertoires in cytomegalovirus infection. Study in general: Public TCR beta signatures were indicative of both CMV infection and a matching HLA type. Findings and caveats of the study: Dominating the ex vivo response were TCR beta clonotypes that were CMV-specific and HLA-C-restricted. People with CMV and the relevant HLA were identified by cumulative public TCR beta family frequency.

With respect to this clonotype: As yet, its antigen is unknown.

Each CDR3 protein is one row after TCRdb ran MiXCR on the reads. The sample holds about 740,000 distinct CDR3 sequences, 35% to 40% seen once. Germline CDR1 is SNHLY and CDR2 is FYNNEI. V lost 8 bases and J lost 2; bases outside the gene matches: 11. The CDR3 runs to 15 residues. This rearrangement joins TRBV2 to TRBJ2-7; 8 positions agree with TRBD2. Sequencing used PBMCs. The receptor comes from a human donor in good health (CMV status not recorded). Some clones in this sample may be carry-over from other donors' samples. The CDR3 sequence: CASSTSAGGPYEQYF. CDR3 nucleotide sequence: TGTGCCAGCTCTACCTCGGCGGGAGGTCCCTACGAGCAGTACTTC.